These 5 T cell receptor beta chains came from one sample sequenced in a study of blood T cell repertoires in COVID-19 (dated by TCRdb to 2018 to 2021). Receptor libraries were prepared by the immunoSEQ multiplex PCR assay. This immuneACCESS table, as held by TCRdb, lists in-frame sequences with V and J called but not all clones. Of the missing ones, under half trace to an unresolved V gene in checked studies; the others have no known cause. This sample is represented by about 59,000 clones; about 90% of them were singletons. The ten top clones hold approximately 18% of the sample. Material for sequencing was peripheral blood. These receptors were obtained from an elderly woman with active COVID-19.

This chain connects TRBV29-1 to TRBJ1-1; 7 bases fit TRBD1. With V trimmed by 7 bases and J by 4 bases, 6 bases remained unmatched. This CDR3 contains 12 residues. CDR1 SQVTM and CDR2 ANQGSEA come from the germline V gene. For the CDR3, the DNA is TGCAGCGCCTACAGGGGTGGCACTGAAGCTTTCTTT. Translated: CSAYRGGTEAFF. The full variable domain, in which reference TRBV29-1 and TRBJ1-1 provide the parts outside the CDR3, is SAVISQKPSRDICQRGTSLTIQCQVDSQVTMMFWYRQQPGQSLTLIATANQGSEATYESGFVIDKFPISRPNLTFSTLTVSNMSPEDSSIYLCSAYRGGTEAFFGQGTRLTVV.

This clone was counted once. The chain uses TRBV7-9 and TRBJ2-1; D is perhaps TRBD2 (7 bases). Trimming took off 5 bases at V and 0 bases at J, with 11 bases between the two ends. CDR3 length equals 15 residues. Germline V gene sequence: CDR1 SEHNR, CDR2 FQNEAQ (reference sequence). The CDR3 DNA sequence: TGTGCCAGCAGCCCGCGGGGGCTCTCCTACAATGAGCAGTTCTTC. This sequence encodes CASSPRGLSYNEQFF.

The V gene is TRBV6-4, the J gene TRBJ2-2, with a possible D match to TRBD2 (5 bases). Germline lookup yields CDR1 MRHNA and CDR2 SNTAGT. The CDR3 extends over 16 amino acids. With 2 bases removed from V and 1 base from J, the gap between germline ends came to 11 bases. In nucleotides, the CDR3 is TGTGCCAGCAGTGACAAAACTAGTCTGAACACCGGGGAGCTGTTTTTT. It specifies CASSDKTSLNTGELFF.

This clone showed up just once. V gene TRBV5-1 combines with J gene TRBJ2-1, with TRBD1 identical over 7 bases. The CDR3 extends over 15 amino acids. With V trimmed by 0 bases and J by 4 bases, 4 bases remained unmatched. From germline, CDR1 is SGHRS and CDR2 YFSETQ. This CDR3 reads CASSLEGTDYNEQFF. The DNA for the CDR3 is TGCGCCAGCAGCTTGGAGGGGACAGATTACAATGAGCAGTTCTTC.

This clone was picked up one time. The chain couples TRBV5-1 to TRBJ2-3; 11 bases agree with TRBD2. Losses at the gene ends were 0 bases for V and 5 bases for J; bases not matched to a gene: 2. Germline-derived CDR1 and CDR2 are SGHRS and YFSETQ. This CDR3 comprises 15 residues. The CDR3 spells CASSLGLAGRDTQYF. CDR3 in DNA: TGCGCCAGCAGCTTGGGACTAGCGGGGAGAGATACGCAGTATTTT.